Each of the 21 T cell receptor beta chains below was sequenced from the same sample in a study of cytomegalovirus exposure and HLA in healthy donors. Researchers ran the PCR with 60 Vbeta and 13 Jbeta primers. Sequenced by immunoSEQ multiplex PCR; TCRdb stores in-frame clones only, minus some. The table shows about 130,000 clones, with 60% to 80% occurring only once. The sample comprised PBMCs. The origin of the receptors is a man aged 25 to 45 in good health and CMV-seronegative.

The rearrangement links TRBV7-9 to TRBJ2-2, with 10 bases matching TRBD1. Germline CDR1 is SEHNR and CDR2 is FQNEAQ (reference sequence). V lost 8 bases to trimming and J lost 7 bases; unmatched junction nucleotides: 10. The CDR3 has 15 residues. The CDR3 spells CASVPGTGVNGELFF. The CDR3 DNA follows: TGTGCCAGCGTTCCCGGGACAGGGGTTAACGGGGAGCTGTTTTTT.

The V and J genes are TRBV2 and TRBJ2-7; 10 bases map to TRBD1. The CDR3 covers 15 residues. Germline CDR1 SNHLY, CDR2 FYNNEI. The junction had 8 bases not matched to a gene; V was cut back by 6 bases and J by 3 bases. DNA for the CDR3: TGTGCCAGCAGAAGAGATAGGACAGGGGGCTACGAGCAGTACTTC. It yields the protein CASRRDRTGGYEQYF. Looking up the rest from reference TRBV2 and TRBJ2-7 gives the full variable domain: EPEVTQTPSHQVTQMGQEVILRCVPISNHLYFYWYRQILGQKVEFLVSFYNNEISEKSEIFDDQFSVERPDGSNFTLKIRSTKLEDSAMYFCASRRDRTGGYEQYFGPGTRLTVT.

This clone has just a few counts. This sequence joins TRBV4-1 and TRBJ2-6, with D perhaps matching TRBD1 (6 bases). Germline loops: CDR1 MGHRA, CDR2 YSYEKL. V lost 1 base to trimming and J lost 0 bases, with 13 bases between them. The CDR3 is 18 amino acids. Written as DNA, the CDR3 is TGCGCCAGCAGCCAAGCGAGGACAGCTTCCTCTGGGGCCAACGTCCTGACTTTC. Protein: CASSQARTASSGANVLTF.

The gene calls are TRBV2 and TRBJ2-1; TRBD2 aligns across 8 bases. This CDR3 region has 15 residues. Germline loops: CDR1 SNHLY, CDR2 FYNNEI. The junction had 13 bases not matched to a gene; V was cut back by 6 bases and J by 9 bases. The CDR3, as DNA: TGTGCCAGCAGGGTCCGACTAGCGAGCGGGGGTGAGCAGTTCTTC. Translation: CASRVRLASGGEQFF.

The chain links TRBV7-9 to TRBJ1-2, with 9 bases identical to TRBD1. V trimming: 5 bases; J trimming: 6 bases; junction bases outside the gene matches: 10. The CDR3 is 15 residues long. Germline CDR1 is SEHNR and CDR2 is FQNEAQ (reference sequence). As DNA, the CDR3 is TGTGCCAGCAGCCAACGGACAGGGGATATCGATGGCTACACCTTC. Translation gives CASSQRTGDIDGYTF.

V gene TRBV2 combines with J gene TRBJ2-7, with a weak D call TRBD2 (5 bases). V was shortened by 9 bases and J by 0 bases, with 12 bases between the two germline ends. Germline loops: CDR1 SNHLY, CDR2 FYNNEI. This CDR3 has 13 residues. Written as DNA, the CDR3 is TGTGCCAGTGCGGACTGGAACTCCTACGAGCAGTACTTC. As protein: CASADWNSYEQYF.

The gene calls are TRBV21-1 and TRBJ2-3; no DNA check was done on the table's D call, TRBD1. TRBV21-1 is described as a pseudogene. CDR3 length: 15 residues. The CDR3 sequence: CASRTRTGGTDTQYF. CDR3 nucleotides: TGTGCCAGCAGGACCCGGACAGGGGGCACAGATACGCAGTATTTT.

The chain has TRBV5-1 and TRBJ2-1; D perhaps matches TRBD1 (5 bases). The CDR3 runs to 17 residues. Trimming removed 4 bases at V and 1 base at J, with 18 bases between. CDR1 is SGHRS, CDR2 YFSETQ, per germline. CDR3 DNA sequence: TGCGCCAGCAGCAGTGACAGATTTTTTCAATCCTACAATGAGCAGTTCTTC. This encodes CASSSDRFFQSYNEQFF.

The rearrangement uses TRBV2 and TRBJ2-7; 7 bases line up with TRBD1. Unmatched junction bases numbered 10, after V lost 5 bases and J lost 6 bases. Germline CDR1 SNHLY, CDR2 FYNNEI. The CDR3 contains 14 residues. In DNA form, the CDR3 reads TGTGCCAGCAGTCCCCTGACAGGGCTGGGCGAGCAGTACTTC. Protein sequence: CASSPLTGLGEQYF.

The V gene is TRBV5-8, the J gene TRBJ2-7, with TRBD2 matching over 10 bases. The junction had 11 bases not matched to a gene; V was cut back by 1 base and J by 7 bases. Germline V gene lookup returns CDR1 SGHTS and CDR2 YDEGEE. There are 16 residues in the CDR3. CDR3 bases: TGTGCCAGCAGCTTGTATGTCGGGACTAGCGAATCGGAGCAGTACTTC. It yields the protein CASSLYVGTSESEQYF. The whole variable domain, remainder taken from reference TRBV5-8 and TRBJ2-7, is EAGVTQSPTHLIKTRGQQATLRCSPISGHTSVYWYQQALGLGLQFLLWYDEGEERNRGNFPPRFSGRQFPNYSSELNVNALELEDSALYLCASSLYVGTSESEQYFGPGTRLTVT.

The chain recombines TRBV7-2 with TRBJ1-1; 11 positions agree with TRBD1. In germline, CDR1 is SGHTA, CDR2 FQGNSA. This CDR3 contains 15 residues. V dropped 5 bases and J dropped 6; count of bases not matched to a gene: 8. CDR3 sequence reads: CASSPRTGGFSEAFF. The DNA of the CDR3 is TGTGCCAGCAGCCCTCGGACAGGGGGCTTTTCTGAAGCTTTCTTT.

On this clone: A junction end diverges from the germline sequence, so it may reflect a read error. The chain uses TRBV28 and TRBJ1-2; no definite D call. The CDR3 covers 10 residues. Per the germline V gene, CDR1 is MDHEN and CDR2 is SYDVKM. The CDR3 bases are TGTGCCAGCAGTTTAAGTAAGGTGGAGTTC. Its protein product is CASSLSKVEF.

This chain joins TRBV7-2 and TRBJ2-7, with D perhaps TRBD2 (6 bases). V was trimmed by 5 bases and J by 3 bases, leaving 11 bases between them. The CDR3 runs to 13 residues. CDR1 is SGHTA, CDR2 FQGNSA, per germline. The CDR3 sequence: CASSPTSYYEQYF. DNA for the CDR3: TGTGCCAGCAGCCCTACTAGCTACTACGAGCAGTACTTC. Full variable domain (remainder filled in from reference TRBV7-2 and TRBJ2-7): GAGVSQSPSNKVTEKGKDVELRCDPISGHTALYWYRQSLGQGLEFLIYFQGNSAPDKSGLPSDRFSAERTGGSVSTLTIQRTQQEDSAVYLCASSPTSYYEQYFGPGTRLTVT.

On this clone itself: One end of the junction is discordant with germline, which a read error may explain. Different DNA sequences within this sample yield the same CDR3. The V call is TRBV5-8, the J call TRBJ1-1; D ambiguous. The CDR3 runs to 12 residues. Germline loops: CDR1 SGHTS, CDR2 YDEGEE. For the CDR3, the DNA is TGTGCCAGCAGGAGGGAGAACACCGAAGCTTTCTTT. Residues: CASRRENTEAFF.

The chain has TRBV27 and TRBJ2-3; 10 nucleotides line up with TRBD2. Germline V gives CDR1 MNHEY, CDR2 SMNVEV (reference sequence). V shed 6 bases and J 5 bases; nucleotides not matched to a gene: 8. The CDR3 loop spans 15 amino acids. CDR3 protein: CASSTSGIDVDTQYF. The CDR3 DNA reads as TGTGCCAGCAGCACTAGCGGGATAGATGTAGATACGCAGTATTTT.

The chain carries TRBV6-5 and TRBJ2-1; D might be TRBD1 (6 bases). Trimming removed 0 bases at V and 7 bases at J, with 10 bases between. CDR3 length equals 14 residues. The germline CDR1 and CDR2 sequences are MNHEY and SVGAGI. As DNA, the CDR3 is TGTGCCAGCAGTTACTCGGAACAGGGAAATGAGCAGTTCTTC. It encodes CASSYSEQGNEQFF.

V and J are TRBV15 and TRBJ2-7, with 7 bases identical to TRBD2. Trimming removed 1 base from V and 3 bases from J; junction bases left unmatched: 6. The CDR3 covers 15 residues. Germline loops: CDR1 LNHNV, CDR2 YYDKDF (reference sequence). CDR3 sequence reads: CATSRGSPGGYEQYF. CDR3 DNA sequence: TGTGCCACCAGCAGAGGTAGCCCGGGGGGCTACGAGCAGTACTTC.

The chain has TRBV18 and TRBJ1-5; 8 nucleotides align to TRBD1. The ends lost 5 bases at V and 4 bases at J; junction bases unmatched: 7. Germline values: CDR1 KGHSH, CDR2 LQKENI. This CDR3 region has 15 residues. CDR3 sequence (DNA): TGTGCCAGCTCAATCGAGACAGGGGAGAATCAGCCCCAGCATTTT. Translated, it gives CASSIETGENQPQHF.

The CDR3 sequence is CASSRMAREKLFF. The CDR3 DNA sequence: TGCGCCAGCAGCCGAATGGCGAGGGAAAAACTGTTTTTT. The chain employs TRBV5-1 and TRBJ1-4; D call uncertain. CDR3 length equals 13 residues. The V gene lost 4 bases and the J gene lost 8 bases, with 12 bases spanning the gap. The V gene's germline CDR1 is SGHRS and CDR2 YFSETQ. The variable domain in full, completed from reference TRBV5-1 and TRBJ1-4, reads KAGVTQTPRYLIKTRGQQVTLSCSPISGHRSVSWYQQTPGQGLQFLFEYFSETQRNKGNFPGRFSGRQFSNSRSEMNVSTLELGDSALYLCASSRMAREKLFFGSGTQLSVL.

This clone was observed a handful of times. DNA for the CDR3: TGTGCCAGCAGCCCTCGTTCCTACAATGAGCAGTTCTTC. It specifies CASSPRSYNEQFF. The chain employs TRBV7-2 and TRBJ2-1; no firm D call. The CDR3 totals 13 residues. Germline assignment: CDR1 SGHTA and CDR2 FQGNSA. With 5 bases removed from V and 1 base from J, the gap between germline ends came to 6 bases.

The rearrangement uses TRBV9 and TRBJ1-5; the D gene is possibly TRBD1 (6 bases). This CDR3 region has 15 residues. Trimming left V 0 bases short and J 6 bases short, with 13 bases between. Germline values: CDR1 SGDLS, CDR2 YYNGEE. The CDR3 region is CASSVDVGASQPQHF. In nucleotides, the CDR3 is TGTGCCAGCAGCGTAGACGTGGGGGCGTCTCAGCCCCAGCATTTT. The whole variable domain, filled in from reference TRBV9 and TRBJ1-5, reads DSGVTQTPKHLITATGQRVTLRCSPRSGDLSVYWYQQSLDQGLQFLIQYYNGEERAKGNILERFSAQQFPDLHSELNLSSLELGDSALYFCASSVDVGASQPQHFGDGTRLSIL.